A single sample gave rise to the 7 T cell receptor beta chains below, sequenced in a study of blood T cell repertoires in COVID-19. Repertoires were generated with immunoSEQ multiplex PCR, while TCRdb's copy carries only in-frame clones and drops some. This table holds around 200,000 clones, under 85% found once. Sequenced material: peripheral blood. These receptors all come from a human donor in a cohort sampled during active COVID-19.

Points on this clone: Other DNA sequences in this specimen translate into the identical CDR3. The V call is TRBV4-1, the J call TRBJ1-2, with D uncertain. Per the germline V gene, CDR1 is MGHRA and CDR2 is YSYEKL. The V and J ends lost 0 bases and 0 bases respectively, with 8 bases between them. CDR3 length: 15 amino acids. CDR3 sequence (DNA): TGCGCCAGCAGCCAAGATCCAACAGCTAACTATGGCTACACCTTC. Amino acids: CASSQDPTANYGYTF.

J is TRBJ1-2 and V is TRBV6-1; TRBD1 aligns across 8 bases. CDR1 is MNHNS and CDR2 is SASEGT in the germline V gene. The CDR3 covers 14 residues. The ends lost 3 bases at V and 5 bases at J; junction bases unmatched: 5. This CDR3 is CASSEDRAGYGYTF. The CDR3 DNA is TGTGCCAGCAGTGAGGACAGGGCGGGGTATGGCTACACCTTC.

The CDR3 DNA reads TGTGCCACCAGCGTCGGGCCTGACAGCGCTAACTATGGCTACACCTTC. Translation: CATSVGPDSANYGYTF. This chain links TRBV15 with TRBJ1-2; D perhaps matches TRBD1 (5 bases). Between the trimmed V and J ends, which lost 5 bases and 0 bases, there was a span of 16 bases. Germline values: CDR1 LNHNV, CDR2 YYDKDF (reference sequence). The CDR3 spans 16 residues.

V usage is TRBV5-1 and J usage is TRBJ2-7; 10 bases agree with TRBD1. This CDR3 has 16 amino acids. V lost 4 bases to trimming and J lost 2 bases; unmatched junction nucleotides: 9. From germline, CDR1 is SGHRS and CDR2 YFSETQ. The CDR3 DNA sequence: TGCGCCAGCAGCCCCACTAGGGGGACAGGGGCCTACGAGCAGTACTTC. Translated, it gives CASSPTRGTGAYEQYF.

The gene calls are TRBV12-3 or TRBV12-4 and TRBJ1-2, with TRBD1 as a possible D gene (6 bases). The CDR3 is made up of 13 amino acids. Trimming shortened V by 3 bases and J by 7 bases, and 12 bases separated the two germline ends. The CDR3 sequence: CASSFVQTGGYTF. The CDR3 DNA reads TGTGCCAGCAGTTTCGTCCAGACAGGTGGCTACACCTTC.

The V call is TRBV27, the J call TRBJ2-7; maybe TRBD1 (6 bases). The CDR3 extends over 15 amino acids. The germline V and J ends were trimmed by 0 bases and 2 bases, with 11 bases remaining between them. CDR1 and CDR2 from the germline V gene are MNHEY and SMNVEV (reference sequence). The CDR3 loop is CASSLSPTGTYEQYF. CDR3 nucleotide sequence: TGTGCCAGCAGTTTATCCCCGACAGGAACCTACGAGCAGTACTTC.

This chain joins TRBV7-3 and TRBJ2-1, with 8 positions matching TRBD2. The CDR3 length is 14 residues. Germline V gene sequence: CDR1 SGHTA, CDR2 FQGTGA. The V segment lost 5 bases and the J segment 6 bases; nucleotides outside the gene matches: 6. CDR3 bases: TGTGCCAGCAGCAAGACTAGCGATGGCAATGAGCAGTTCTTC. Amino acids: CASSKTSDGNEQFF.